These 21 T cell receptor beta chains share one sample of origin, sequenced in a study of spatial heterogeneity in lung cancer (dated by TCRdb to between 2017 and 2020). The sample's time point label is to be understood as: sample taken at primary tumor resection. Whole RNA extracted from tumor and nontumor lung tissue, or from cryopreserved PBMC samples, was used for TCR sequencing without cell sorting. The library relied on 5' RACE. The instrument was a NextSeq 500. In-frame beta chains were kept once TCRdb had trimmed the public reads at Q25 with fastp and called clones with MiXCR. Records with the same CDR3 protein are collapsed into one entry carrying the most frequent genes and DNA. This sample comprises about 12,000 distinct CDR3 sequences, roughly 15% of them detected only once. Approximately 40% of the sample comes from the top ten. This specimen consisted of PBMCs, obtained at surgery. The receptors derive from a male donor with early-stage non-small cell lung cancer.

A few counts support this clonotype. V is TRBV4-1 and J is TRBJ2-7, with TRBD1 matching over 9 bases. J was trimmed by 4 bases and V by 5 bases; bases with no gene match: 6. The CDR3 loop spans 14 amino acids. Germline assignment: CDR1 MGHRA and CDR2 YSYEKL. The CDR3 DNA sequence: TGCGCCAGCAGCGACGGGACAGGGTTATACGAGCAGTACTTC. As protein: CASSDGTGLYEQYF.

This clonotype was seen only a few times. The chain carries TRBV12-3 or TRBV12-4 and TRBJ2-1; either TRBD1 or TRBD2 may fit D (5 bases each). This CDR3 region has 14 residues. V lost 9 bases and J lost 0, with 12 bases in between. CDR3 sequence reads: CASQRGSSYNEQFF. CDR3 bases: TGTGCCAGTCAGAGGGGCAGCTCCTACAATGAGCAGTTCTTC.

J is TRBJ1-4 and V is TRBV11-2; tentative D call: TRBD1 (5 bases). CDR1 is SGHAT and CDR2 is FQNNGV in the germline V gene. Trimming removed 4 bases from V and 10 bases from J, with 19 bases in between. The CDR3 has 15 amino acids. As DNA, the CDR3 is TGTGCCAGCAGCTCGCAGGGTTCCTCTATCGGAAAACTGTTTTTT. This sequence encodes CASSSQGSSIGKLFF.

The chain uses TRBV27 and TRBJ1-5; D not certain. The CDR3 contains 13 residues. V shed 4 bases and J shed 0 bases, with 4 bases lying between them. Germline V gives CDR1 MNHEY, CDR2 SMNVEV (reference sequence). CDR3 protein: CASSSNSNQPQHF. The CDR3 coding sequence is TGTGCCAGCAGTTCAAATAGCAATCAGCCCCAGCATTTT.

V and J are TRBV5-8 and TRBJ2-2, with TRBD1 identical over 10 bases. J lost 0 bases, V lost 4 bases, and 6 bases had no gene match. The CDR3 spans 17 residues. Germline CDR1 and CDR2: SGHTS and YDEGEE. This CDR3 is CASSPRGQGANTGELFF. The DNA of the CDR3 is TGTGCCAGCAGCCCCAGAGGACAGGGGGCGAACACCGGGGAGCTGTTTTTT.

V is TRBV7-9 and J is TRBJ1-2; no clear D gene. Deletions cut 2 bases from V and 0 bases from J, with 13 bases between. The germline gives CDR1 SEHNR, CDR2 FQNEAQ (reference sequence). The CDR3 runs 16 residues. CDR3 amino acids: CASSLFIAETNYGYTF. For the CDR3, the DNA is TGTGCCAGCAGCTTATTCATCGCTGAAACTAACTATGGCTACACCTTC.

This clonotype is labeled as large (0.1 to 1%). The CDR3 DNA sequence: TGTGCCAGCAGTTTAGGCCGGGACGTGCTGTTTTTT. Its protein product is CASSLGRDVLFF. The chain is built from TRBV27 and TRBJ2-2; D is perhaps TRBD1 or TRBD2 (5 bases each). The CDR3 loop spans 12 amino acids. V lost 2 bases, J lost 13 bases, and 11 bases lay in between. The germline V gene has CDR1 MNHEY and CDR2 SMNVEV (reference sequence).

J is TRBJ2-3 and V is TRBV7-2, with 12 bases identical to TRBD2. The trim removed 5 bases at V and 2 bases at J, leaving 5 bases unmatched. CDR3 length: 16 residues. CDR1 is SGHTA and CDR2 is FQGNSA in the germline V gene. Here the CDR3 DNA reads TGTGCCAGCAGCCCAGGACTAGCGGGGCCCACAGATACGCAGTATTTT. Translation gives CASSPGLAGPTDTQYF.

This clonotype was detected only a few times. The genes are TRBV3-1 and TRBJ2-5; no clear D. Germline CDR1 LGHDT, CDR2 YNNKEL (reference sequence). V was trimmed by 4 bases and J by 4 bases, leaving 7 bases between them. The CDR3 totals 12 residues. The CDR3 protein is CASSPMTETQYF. CDR3 DNA sequence: TGTGCCAGCAGCCCTATGACAGAGACCCAGTACTTC.

This clonotype appeared a few times. The chain carries TRBV2 and TRBJ1-4; no definite D call. The V gene's germline CDR1 is SNHLY and CDR2 FYNNEI. V was trimmed by 4 bases and J by 4 bases, leaving 7 bases between them. The CDR3 loop spans 13 amino acids. The CDR3 spells CASSGENNEKLFF. CDR3 DNA: TGTGCCAGCAGTGGGGAAAATAATGAAAAACTGTTTTTT.

This clonotype was observed a few times. The J gene is TRBJ2-5, the V gene TRBV19; a possible D gene is TRBD1 (6 bases). This CDR3 spans 15 amino acids. CDR1 and CDR2 (germline): LNHDA, SQIVND (reference sequence). V lost 5 bases and J 0 bases, leaving 13 bases between the germline ends. In DNA, the CDR3 is TGTGCCAGTAGTCGACGGGACATGGACCAAGAGACCCAGTACTTC. As protein: CASSRRDMDQETQYF.

The sample holds a few counts of this clonotype. The chain couples TRBV6-1 to TRBJ2-2; the match to TRBD2 covers 9 bases. V shed 3 bases, J shed 6 bases, and the junction held 5 bases outside the gene matches. This CDR3 is 15 amino acids long. Germline CDR1 and CDR2: MNHNS and SASEGT. The CDR3 DNA is TGTGCCAGCAGTGAGGCTAGCGGGGAACCCGGGGAGCTGTTTTTT. It yields the protein CASSEASGEPGELFF.

Comment on this clonotype: The junction differs from germline at one of its ends, possibly a read error. This rearrangement joins TRBV6-2 or TRBV6-3 to TRBJ1-5; D is uncertain. Germline V gives CDR1 MNHEY, CDR2 SVGEGT. This CDR3 is 16 amino acids long. CDR3 nucleotide sequence: TGTGCCAGCAGTTACTCCCCGCGGGATAGCAATCAGCCCCAGCAATTT. As protein: CASSYSPRDSNQPQQF.

This clonotype was recorded once. This chain connects TRBV7-9 to TRBJ2-2; 9 nucleotides line up with TRBD1. After removal of 4 bases from V and 3 bases from J, the junction contained 3 bases not matched to a gene. Germline lookup yields CDR1 SEHNR and CDR2 FQNEAQ (reference sequence). CDR3 length: 15 residues. The CDR3, as DNA: TGTGCCAGCAGCTGGACAGGGGTCGACACCGGGGAGCTGTTTTTT. It codes for CASSWTGVDTGELFF.

This rearrangement joins TRBV28 to TRBJ1-2; TRBD1 might be the D (5 bases). V lost 2 bases and J lost 3, with 10 bases in between. This CDR3 has 14 residues. The germline V gene encodes CDR1 MDHEN and CDR2 SYDVKM. In nucleotides, the CDR3 is TGTGCCAGCAGTTTAGGGGCCGGACACTATGGCTACACCTTC. Translating gives CASSLGAGHYGYTF.

This clonotype turned up a few times. This chain joins TRBV5-5 and TRBJ1-6; 7 positions match TRBD1. Germline V lookup: CDR1 SGHKS, CDR2 YYEKEE (reference sequence). With V trimmed by 0 bases and J by 7 bases, 10 bases remained unmatched. This CDR3 has 17 amino acids. Written as DNA, the CDR3 is TGTGCCAGCAGCTTGGCCTCAGGGGGTTCGGCGAATTCACCCCTCCACTTT. Amino acids: CASSLASGGSANSPLHF.

Only a few counts were recorded for this clonotype. This chain links TRBV7-9 with TRBJ2-3; D is unclear. V lost 4 bases to trimming and J lost 4 bases, with 12 bases between them. Germline values: CDR1 SEHNR, CDR2 FQNEAQ (reference sequence). The CDR3 consists of 14 residues. CDR3 nucleotide sequence: TGTGCCAGCAGCTCCCCGGACCAGTCAGATACGCAGTATTTT. Its translation is CASSSPDQSDTQYF. Full variable domain (rest looked up from reference TRBV7-9 and TRBJ2-3): DTGVSQNPRHKITKRGQNVTFRCDPISEHNRLYWYRQTLGQGPEFLTYFQNEAQLEKSRLLSDRFSAERPKGSFSTLEIQRTEQGDSAMYLCASSSPDQSDTQYFGPGTRLTVL.

This clonotype was found many times. The rearrangement joins TRBV28 to TRBJ2-7; D is unresolved. Germline CDR1 and CDR2: MDHEN and SYDVKM. V lost 5 bases to trimming and J lost 3 bases, with 14 bases between them. This CDR3 region has 14 residues. CDR3 protein: CASSVRAPGYEQYF. CDR3 DNA: TGTGCCAGCAGTGTCCGGGCCCCGGGCTACGAGCAGTACTTC.

The chain carries TRBV7-9 and TRBJ2-3; D unclear. Trimming took 5 bases from V and 2 from J, leaving 14 bases between them. CDR3 length: 15 residues. The germline V gene has CDR1 SEHNR and CDR2 FQNEAQ (reference sequence). CDR3 region: CASSLQGSNTDTQYF. Written as DNA, the CDR3 is TGTGCCAGCAGCCTCCAAGGTTCGAACACAGATACGCAGTATTTT.

This clonotype was observed a handful of times. The chain joins TRBV20-1 to TRBJ1-1; perhaps TRBD1 as D (6 bases). Germline-derived CDR1 and CDR2 are DFQATT and SNEGSKA (reference sequence). The V gene lost 4 bases and the J gene lost 5 bases, with 17 bases spanning the gap. The CDR3 contains 14 residues. The CDR3: CSAMEGRGETEAFF. DNA of the CDR3: TGCAGTGCTATGGAGGGCAGGGGAGAAACTGAAGCTTTCTTT.

There are many counts of this clonotype. This chain links TRBV20-1 with TRBJ1-6; 8 bases are shared with TRBD1. CDR3 length: 12 amino acids. Germline CDR1 and CDR2: DFQATT and SNEGSKA (reference sequence). With 5 bases clipped from V and 9 bases from J, the junction kept 3 bases outside the gene matches. CDR3: CSASDRASPLHF. CDR3 bases: TGCAGTGCTTCGGACAGGGCTTCACCCCTCCACTTT.